This T cell receptor (beta chain) is from a study of blood T cell repertoires in COVID-19. Study-level information: Donors in the United States, Italy and Spain gave samples during acute or convalescent COVID-19. Nucleic acid was either cDNA or gDNA, and it came from T cells, B-cell-depleted T cells, or PBMCs.

V lost 4 bases, J lost 7 bases, and 13 bases lay in between. The CDR3 extends over 14 amino acids. The germline gives CDR1 SNHLY, CDR2 FYNNEI. Original processing notes: It was from reference gene primer amplification that nucleated cell counts were estimated. Only in-frame clones appear in the TCRdb table, and some are missing; sequencing was by immunoSEQ multiplex PCR. The DNA was the basis for D and trimming; V, J and clone size are from that table. The sample records 150,000 to 200,000 clones, about 85% being singletons. Sequencing input: peripheral blood. The TCR originated in a man aged 55 to 70 with active or convalescent COVID-19. V gene TRBV2 combines with J gene TRBJ1-4, with TRBD1 as a possible D gene (6 bases). The CDR3 here is CASSVGGGSEKLFF. The CDR3 DNA is TGTGCCAGCAGTGTAGGGGGGGGATCTGAAAAACTGTTTTTT.